Below, one T cell receptor (beta chain) is given with its context. The data originate from a study of preoperative IRX-2 immunotherapy in early breast cancer. Treatment denoted: preoperative locoregional IRX-2 cytokine immunotherapy. Germline lookup yields CDR1 SQVTM and CDR2 ANQGSEA. This CDR3 spans 13 amino acids. V dropped 4 bases and J dropped 0 bases, with 7 bases sitting between them. Sequenced by immunoSEQ multiplex PCR; TCRdb stores in-frame clones only, minus some. The sample includes approximately 27,000 clones, 80% to 90% of them seen just once. The V and J genes are TRBV29-1 and TRBJ1-3; D unclear. The TCR originated in a human donor with breast cancer. Source: lymph node tissue, taken after IRX-2 immunotherapy. The CDR3 loop reads CSVGQSSGNTIYF. CDR3 coding DNA: TGCAGCGTTGGGCAGAGCTCTGGAAACACCATATATTTT.